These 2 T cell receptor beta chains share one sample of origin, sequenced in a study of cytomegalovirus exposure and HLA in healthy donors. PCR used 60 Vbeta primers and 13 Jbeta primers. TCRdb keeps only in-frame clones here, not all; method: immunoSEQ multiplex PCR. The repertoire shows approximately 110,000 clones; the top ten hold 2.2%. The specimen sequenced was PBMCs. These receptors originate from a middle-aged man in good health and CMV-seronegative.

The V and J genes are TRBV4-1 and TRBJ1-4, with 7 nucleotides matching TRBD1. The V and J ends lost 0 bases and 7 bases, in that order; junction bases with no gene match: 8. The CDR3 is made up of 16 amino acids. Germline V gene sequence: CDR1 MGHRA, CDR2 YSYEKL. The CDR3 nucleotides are TGCGCCAGCAGCCAAGATAACCCAGGGGGAGGTGAAAAACTGTTTTTT. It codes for CASSQDNPGGGEKLFF.

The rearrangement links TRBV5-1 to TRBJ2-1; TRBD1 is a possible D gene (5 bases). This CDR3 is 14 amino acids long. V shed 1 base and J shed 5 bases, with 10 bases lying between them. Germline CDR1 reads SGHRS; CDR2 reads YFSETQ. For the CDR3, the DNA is TGCGCCAGCAGCTTGTCAGGGATCGACAATGAGCAGTTCTTC. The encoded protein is CASSLSGIDNEQFF.